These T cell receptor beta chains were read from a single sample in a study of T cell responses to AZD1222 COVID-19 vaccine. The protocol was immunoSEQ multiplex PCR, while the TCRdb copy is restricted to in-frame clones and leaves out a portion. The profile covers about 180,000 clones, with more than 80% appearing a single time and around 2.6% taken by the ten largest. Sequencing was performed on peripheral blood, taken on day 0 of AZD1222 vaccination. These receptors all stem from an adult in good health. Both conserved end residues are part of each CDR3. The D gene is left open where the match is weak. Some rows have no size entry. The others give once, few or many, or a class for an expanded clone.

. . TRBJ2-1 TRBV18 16 CASSPNQGAGDNEQFF TGTGCCAGCTCACCCAACCAGGGAGCCGGGGACAATGAGCAGTTCTTC
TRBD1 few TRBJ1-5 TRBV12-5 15 CASGLMDRPNQPQHF TGTGCTAGTGGTTTGATGGACAGGCCGAATCAGCCCCAGCATTTT
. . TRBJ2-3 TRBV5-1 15 CASSLSGASTDTQYF TGCGCCAGCAGCTTATCGGGGGCTAGCACAGATACGCAGTATTTT
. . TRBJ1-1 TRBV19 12 CASSMARSEAFF TGTGCCAGTAGTATGGCACGATCTGAAGCTTTCTTT
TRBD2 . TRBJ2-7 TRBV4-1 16 CASSPKGLAASYEQYF TGCGCCAGCAGCCCGAAGGGCCTAGCGGCCTCCTACGAGCAGTACTTC
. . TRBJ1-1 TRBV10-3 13 CAISLDTNTEAFF TGTGCCATCAGCCTGGACACGAACACTGAAGCTTTCTTT
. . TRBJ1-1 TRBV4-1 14 CASSLPRGNTEAFF TGCGCCAGCAGCCTCCCCCGGGGAAACACTGAAGCTTTCTTT
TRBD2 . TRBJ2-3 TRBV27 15 CASMAASGSTDTQYF TGTGCCAGCATGGCGGCTAGCGGAAGCACAGATACGCAGTATTTT
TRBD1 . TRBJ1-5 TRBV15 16 CATSRVRQGGNQPQHF TGTGCCACCAGCAGAGTGAGACAGGGAGGCAATCAGCCCCAGCATTTT
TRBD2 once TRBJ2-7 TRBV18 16 CASSPFSGSGKDEQYF TGTGCCAGCTCACCCTTTAGCGGGAGCGGAAAAGACGAGCAGTACTTC
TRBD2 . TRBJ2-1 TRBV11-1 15 CASSDSGASYNEQFF TGTGCCAGCAGCGATAGCGGGGCCTCCTACAATGAGCAGTTCTTC
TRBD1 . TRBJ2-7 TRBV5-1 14 CASGPRQGRYEQYF TGCGCCAGCGGCCCCCGACAGGGGAGATACGAGCAGTACTTC
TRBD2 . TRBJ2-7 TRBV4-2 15 CASSQDGTSGYEQYF TGTGCCAGCAGCCAAGACGGGACTAGCGGTTACGAGCAGTACTTC
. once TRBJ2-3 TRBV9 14 CASSVRGDIDTQYF TGTGCCAGCAGCGTGAGAGGGGATATAGATACGCAGTATTTT
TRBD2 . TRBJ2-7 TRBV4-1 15 CASSQGLAGVVEQYF TGCGCCAGCAGCCAAGGACTAGCGGGAGTAGTCGAGCAGTACTTC
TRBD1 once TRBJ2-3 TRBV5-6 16 CASSWGTAVSPDTQYF TGTGCCAGCAGCTGGGGGACAGCTGTCAGCCCAGATACGCAGTATTTT
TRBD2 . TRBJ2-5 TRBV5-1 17 CASSAQGLAGEGETQYF TGCGCCAGCAGCGCTCAGGGACTAGCGGGAGAAGGAGAGACCCAGTACTTC
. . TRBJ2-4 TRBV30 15 CAYELGSLAKNIQYF TGTGCCTACGAGTTGGGGTCCCTAGCCAAAAACATTCAGTACTTC
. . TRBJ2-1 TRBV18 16 CASSPQGGKGYNEQFF TGTGCCAGCTCACCTCAGGGCGGGAAGGGGTACAATGAGCAGTTCTTC
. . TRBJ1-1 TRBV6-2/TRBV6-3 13 CASSYAKNTEAFF TGTGCCAGCAGTTACGCCAAGAACACTGAAGCTTTCTTT
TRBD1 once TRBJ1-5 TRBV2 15 CASSEAGPGGQPQHF TGTGCCAGCAGTGAAGCGGGCCCAGGGGGTCAGCCCCAGCATTTT
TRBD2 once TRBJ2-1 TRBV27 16 CASSLSGTSANNEQFF TGTGCCAGCAGTTTATCCGGGACTAGCGCGAACAATGAGCAGTTCTTC
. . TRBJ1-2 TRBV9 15 CASSVSLADNYGYTF TGTGCCAGCAGCGTATCCCTGGCAGATAACTATGGCTACACCTTC
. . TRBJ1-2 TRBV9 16 CASSVSSPDRGHGYTF TGTGCCAGCAGCGTCTCATCTCCGGACAGAGGCCATGGCTACACCTTC
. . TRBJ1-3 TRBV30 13 CAWAATSGNTIYF TGTGCCTGGGCGGCGACCTCTGGAAACACCATATATTTT
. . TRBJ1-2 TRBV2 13 CASSEGSIYGYTF TGTGCCAGCAGTGAGGGGAGCATCTATGGCTACACCTTC
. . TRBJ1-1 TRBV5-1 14 CASSPTSMNTEAFF TGCGCCAGCAGCCCTACTTCAATGAACACTGAAGCTTTCTTT
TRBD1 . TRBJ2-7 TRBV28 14 CASSVRDRAYEQYF TGTGCCAGCAGTGTCCGGGACAGGGCCTACGAGCAGTACTTC
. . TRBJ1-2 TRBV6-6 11 CASRDFVGYTF TGTGCCAGCAGGGACTTTGTGGGCTACACCTTC